This T cell receptor beta chain was obtained from a study of OX40 agonist ivuxolimab in advanced cancers. This CDR3 is 16 amino acids long. The germline CDR1 and CDR2 sequences are MDHEN and SYDVKM. V trimming: 5 bases; J trimming: 3 bases; junction bases outside the gene matches: 8. Profiled with immunoSEQ multiplex PCR; TCRdb holds only in-frame clones, not every one. This table has about 41,000 clones, about 80% appearing once. This TCR was recovered from an adult with an advanced solid tumor such as melanoma, head and neck, liver or kidney cancer. Sample: CD4+ or CD8+ T cells sorted from blood, taken in a trial of the OX40 agonist ivuxolimab. The chain is built from TRBV28 and TRBJ2-7; 12 nucleotides match TRBD1. CDR3 loop: CASSPGTGGNRYEQYF. As DNA, the CDR3 is TGTGCCAGCAGTCCCGGGACAGGGGGCAATCGCTACGAGCAGTACTTC.